This entry lists 8 T cell receptor beta chains sequenced from one sample in a study of identical twins. Each CDR3 protein gets one entry after TCRdb re-called the 5' RACE reads with MiXCR. In the table there are about 460,000 distinct CDR3 sequences, around 14% of which are singletons. The sample was also linked to a second study, of yellow fever vaccine responses in identical twins.

The specimen was CD4+ T cells sorted from blood. These receptors were taken from a woman aged 18-29 years in good health.

This clonotype appeared a few times. The chain is built from TRBV9 and TRBJ2-7; a weak D match, TRBD1 (5 bases). The V gene lost 0 bases and the J gene lost 0 bases, with 13 bases spanning the gap. The germline V gene has CDR1 SGDLS and CDR2 YYNGEE. CDR3 length: 16 residues. The CDR3 sequence is CASSVGAGQSSYEQYF. CDR3 bases: TGTGCCAGCAGCGTAGGGGCAGGGCAGAGCTCCTACGAGCAGTACTTC.

This clonotype was seen only a few times. The chain has TRBV15 and TRBJ2-1, with 13 bases lining up with TRBD2. With 0 bases clipped from V and 6 bases from J, the junction kept 2 bases outside the gene matches. The germline V gene encodes CDR1 LNHNV and CDR2 YYDKDF (reference sequence). This CDR3 is built from 16 residues. The chain's CDR3 is CATSRDGTSGVNEQFF. DNA for the CDR3: TGTGCCACCAGCAGAGATGGGACTAGCGGGGTCAATGAGCAGTTCTTC.

V gene TRBV5-1 combines with J gene TRBJ1-1; D is perhaps TRBD1 (5 bases). The CDR3 runs to 13 residues. Germline V gives CDR1 SGHRS, CDR2 YFSETQ. V was shortened by 2 bases and J by 4 bases, with 9 bases between the two germline ends. Here the CDR3 reads CASSFPGSTEAFF. The CDR3 bases are TGCGCCAGCAGCTTTCCAGGGTCCACTGAAGCTTTCTTT. Variable domain in full (rest from reference TRBV5-1 and TRBJ1-1): KAGVTQTPRYLIKTRGQQVTLSCSPISGHRSVSWYQQTPGQGLQFLFEYFSETQRNKGNFPGRFSGRQFSNSRSEMNVSTLELGDSALYLCASSFPGSTEAFFGQGTRLTVV.

V gene TRBV5-1 combines with J gene TRBJ2-1; D not certain. Trimming removed 0 bases from V and 7 bases from J, with 11 bases in between. The CDR3 length is 14 residues. Germline CDR1 reads SGHRS; CDR2 reads YFSETQ. The CDR3 sequence is CASSLEPGLNEQFF. The CDR3 DNA sequence: TGCGCCAGCAGCTTGGAGCCAGGTCTGAATGAGCAGTTCTTC.

This clonotype was seen a few times. The genes are TRBV7-9 and TRBJ2-5; D ambiguous. This CDR3 spans 13 amino acids. Trimming took 0 bases from V and 4 from J, leaving 6 bases between them. CDR1 SEHNR and CDR2 FQNEAQ come from the germline V gene (reference sequence). The CDR3 reads CASSLAIRETQYF. For the CDR3, the DNA is TGTGCCAGCAGCTTAGCCATCCGAGAGACCCAGTACTTC.

The genes are TRBV30 and TRBJ1-5, with 7 bases lining up with TRBD1. V shed 2 bases and J 8 bases; nucleotides not matched to a gene: 9. From germline, CDR1 is GTSNPN and CDR2 SVGIG (reference sequence). This CDR3 spans 14 amino acids. This CDR3 is CAWSNDRAGEPQHF. The CDR3 DNA sequence: TGTGCCTGGAGTAACGACAGGGCGGGGGAGCCCCAGCATTTT.

This clonotype was observed a handful of times. The chain carries TRBV5-1 and TRBJ2-3; D gene unclear. Germline loops: CDR1 SGHRS, CDR2 YFSETQ. The CDR3 length is 15 residues. The V and J ends lost 0 bases and 0 bases respectively, with 8 bases between them. The CDR3 region has the DNA TGCGCCAGCAGCTTGGTTTCGGCGAGCACAGATACGCAGTATTTT. Translation: CASSLVSASTDTQYF. Full variable domain (missing parts from reference TRBV5-1 and TRBJ2-3): KAGVTQTPRYLIKTRGQQVTLSCSPISGHRSVSWYQQTPGQGLQFLFEYFSETQRNKGNFPGRFSGRQFSNSRSEMNVSTLELGDSALYLCASSLVSASTDTQYFGPGTRLTVL.

In its sample, this clonotype was seen many times. The rearrangement uses TRBV28 and TRBJ2-1; TRBD1 agrees at 9 bases. Germline V CDR1 and CDR2: MDHEN, SYDVKM. The CDR3 has 15 amino acids. The V and J ends lost 6 bases and 4 bases, in that order; junction bases with no gene match: 7. The CDR3 spells CASRLGTGQYNEQFF. Here the CDR3 DNA reads TGTGCCAGCAGACTCGGGACAGGGCAATACAATGAGCAGTTCTTC.